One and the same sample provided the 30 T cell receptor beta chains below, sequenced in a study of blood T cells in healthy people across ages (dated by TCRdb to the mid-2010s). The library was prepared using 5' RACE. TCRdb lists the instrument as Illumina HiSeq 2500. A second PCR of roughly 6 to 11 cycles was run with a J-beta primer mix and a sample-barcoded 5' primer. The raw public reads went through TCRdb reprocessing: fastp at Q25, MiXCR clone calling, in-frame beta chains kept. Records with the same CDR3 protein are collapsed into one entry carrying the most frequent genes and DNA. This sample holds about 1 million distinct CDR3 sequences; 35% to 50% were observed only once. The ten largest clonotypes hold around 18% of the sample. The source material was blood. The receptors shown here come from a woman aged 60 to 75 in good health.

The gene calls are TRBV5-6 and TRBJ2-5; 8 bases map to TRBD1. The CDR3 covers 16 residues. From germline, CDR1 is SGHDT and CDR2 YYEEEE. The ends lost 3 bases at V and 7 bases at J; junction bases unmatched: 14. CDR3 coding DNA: TGTGCCAGCAGCTCCAGGGGGCGCGGGACCGAAGCGACCCAGTACTTC. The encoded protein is CASSSRGRGTEATQYF.

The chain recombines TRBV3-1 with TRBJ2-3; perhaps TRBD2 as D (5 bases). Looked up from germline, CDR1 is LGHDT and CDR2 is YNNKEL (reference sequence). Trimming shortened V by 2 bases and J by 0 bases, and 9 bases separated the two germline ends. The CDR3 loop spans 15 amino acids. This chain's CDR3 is CASSQLTSSTDTQYF. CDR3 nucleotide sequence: TGTGCCAGCAGCCAACTCACTAGTAGCACAGATACGCAGTATTTT.

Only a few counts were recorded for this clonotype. The CDR3 region is CASSPSRGQTDTQYF. CDR3 in DNA: TGTGCCAGCTCACCATCCAGGGGGCAGACAGATACGCAGTATTTT. The chain has TRBV18 and TRBJ2-3, with 8 bases fitting TRBD1. V dropped 2 bases and J dropped 3; count of bases not matched to a gene: 4. The CDR3 has 15 amino acids. CDR1 KGHSH and CDR2 LQKENI come from the germline V gene.

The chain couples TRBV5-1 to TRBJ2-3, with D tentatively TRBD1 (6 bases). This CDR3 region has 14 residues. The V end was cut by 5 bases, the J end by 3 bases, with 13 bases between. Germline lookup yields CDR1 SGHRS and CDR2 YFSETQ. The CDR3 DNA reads TGCGCCAGCAGACTAGACAGGAGGACAGATACGCAGTATTTT. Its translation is CASRLDRRTDTQYF.

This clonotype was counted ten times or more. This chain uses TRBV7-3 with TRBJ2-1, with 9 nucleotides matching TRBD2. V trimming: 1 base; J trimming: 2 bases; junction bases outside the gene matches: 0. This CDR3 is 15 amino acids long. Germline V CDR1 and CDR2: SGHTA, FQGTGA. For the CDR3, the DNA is TGTGCCAGCAGCTTAAGCGGGGGGGCCTACAATGAGCAGTTCTTC. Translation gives CASSLSGGAYNEQFF.

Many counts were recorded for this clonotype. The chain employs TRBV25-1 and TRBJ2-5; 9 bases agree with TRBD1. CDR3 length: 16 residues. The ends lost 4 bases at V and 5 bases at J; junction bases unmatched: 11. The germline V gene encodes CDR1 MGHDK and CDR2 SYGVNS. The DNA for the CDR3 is TGTGCCAGCAGTGTTCCGACAGGGGGAGTGGGGGAGACCCAGTACTTC. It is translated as CASSVPTGGVGETQYF.

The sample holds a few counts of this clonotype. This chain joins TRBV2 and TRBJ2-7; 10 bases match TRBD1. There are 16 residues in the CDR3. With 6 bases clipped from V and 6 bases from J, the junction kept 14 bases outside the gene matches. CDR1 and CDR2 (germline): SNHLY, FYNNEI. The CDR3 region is CASSELSSGQGLEQYF. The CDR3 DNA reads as TGTGCCAGCAGCGAATTAAGCTCGGGACAGGGGCTCGAGCAGTACTTC.

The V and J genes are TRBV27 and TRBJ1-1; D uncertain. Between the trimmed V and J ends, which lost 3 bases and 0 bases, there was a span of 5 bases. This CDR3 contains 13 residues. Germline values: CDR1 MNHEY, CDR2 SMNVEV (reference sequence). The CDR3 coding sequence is TGTGCCAGCAGTTTTATTTTGAACACTGAAGCTTTCTTT. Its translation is CASSFILNTEAFF.

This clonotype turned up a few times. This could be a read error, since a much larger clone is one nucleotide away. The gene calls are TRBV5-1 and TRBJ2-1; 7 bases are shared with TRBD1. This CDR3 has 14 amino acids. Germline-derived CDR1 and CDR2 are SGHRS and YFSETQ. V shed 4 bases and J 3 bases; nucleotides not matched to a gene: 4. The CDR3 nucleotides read TGCGCCAGCAGCGTGGGGGACAGCTACAATGAGCAGTTCTTC. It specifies CASSVGDSYNEQFF.

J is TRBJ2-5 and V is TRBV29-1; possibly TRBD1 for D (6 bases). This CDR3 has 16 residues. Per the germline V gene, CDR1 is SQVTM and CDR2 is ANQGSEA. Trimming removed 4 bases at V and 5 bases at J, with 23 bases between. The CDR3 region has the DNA TGCAGCGTTGGCGTATTTCTGGGGGCTACGGTGGAGACCCAGTACTTC. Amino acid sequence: CSVGVFLGATVETQYF.

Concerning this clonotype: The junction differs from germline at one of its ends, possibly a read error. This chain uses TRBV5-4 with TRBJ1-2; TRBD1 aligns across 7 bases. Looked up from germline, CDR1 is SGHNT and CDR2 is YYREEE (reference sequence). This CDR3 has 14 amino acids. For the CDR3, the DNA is TGTGTCAGCAGCCAGGACAGGAGCTTAGATGGCTACACCTTC. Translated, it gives CVSSQDRSLDGYTF.

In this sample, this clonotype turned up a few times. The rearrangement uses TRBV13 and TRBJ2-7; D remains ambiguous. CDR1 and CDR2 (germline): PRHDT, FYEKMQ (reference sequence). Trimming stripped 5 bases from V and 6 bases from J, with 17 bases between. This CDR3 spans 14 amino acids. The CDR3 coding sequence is TGTGCCAGCAGCCTACCTGGAACCTTCAGCGAGCAGTACTTC. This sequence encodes CASSLPGTFSEQYF.

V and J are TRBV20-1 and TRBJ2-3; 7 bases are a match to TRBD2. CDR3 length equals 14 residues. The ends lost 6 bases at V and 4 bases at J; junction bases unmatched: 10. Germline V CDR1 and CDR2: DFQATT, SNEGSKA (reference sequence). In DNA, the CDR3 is TGCAGTGCGGGCCCTCGGACTAGGTCAGATACGCAGTATTTT. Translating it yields CSAGPRTRSDTQYF.

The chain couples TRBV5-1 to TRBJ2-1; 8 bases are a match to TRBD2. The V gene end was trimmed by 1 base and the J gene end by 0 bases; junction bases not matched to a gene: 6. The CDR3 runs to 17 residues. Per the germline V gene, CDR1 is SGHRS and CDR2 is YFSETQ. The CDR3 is CASSLRGGGSSYNEQFF. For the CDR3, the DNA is TGCGCCAGCAGCTTGCGGGGCGGGGGGAGCTCCTACAATGAGCAGTTCTTC.

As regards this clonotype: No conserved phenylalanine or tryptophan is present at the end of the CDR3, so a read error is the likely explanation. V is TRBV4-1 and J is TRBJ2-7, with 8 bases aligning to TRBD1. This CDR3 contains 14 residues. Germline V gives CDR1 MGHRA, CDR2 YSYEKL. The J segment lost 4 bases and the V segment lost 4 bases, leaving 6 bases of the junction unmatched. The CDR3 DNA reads TGCGCCAGCAGCCCCGGGACAGGTTCGTACGAGCAGTACTAC. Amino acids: CASSPGTGSYEQYY.

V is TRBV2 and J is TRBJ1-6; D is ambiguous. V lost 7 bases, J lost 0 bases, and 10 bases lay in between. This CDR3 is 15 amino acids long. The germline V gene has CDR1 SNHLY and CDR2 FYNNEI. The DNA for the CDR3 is TGTGCCAGCACTAAGGAAGGCTCCTATAATTCACCCCTCCACTTT. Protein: CASTKEGSYNSPLHF. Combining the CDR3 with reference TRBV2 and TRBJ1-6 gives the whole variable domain EPEVTQTPSHQVTQMGQEVILRCVPISNHLYFYWYRQILGQKVEFLVSFYNNEISEKSEIFDDQFSVERPDGSNFTLKIRSTKLEDSAMYFCASTKEGSYNSPLHFGNGTRLTVT.

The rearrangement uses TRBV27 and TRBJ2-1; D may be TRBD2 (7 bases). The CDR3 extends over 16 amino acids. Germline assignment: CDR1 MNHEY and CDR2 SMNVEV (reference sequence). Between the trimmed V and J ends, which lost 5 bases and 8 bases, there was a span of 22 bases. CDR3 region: CASSRKGGSKGDEQFF. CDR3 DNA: TGTGCCAGCAGTAGAAAAGGCGGGAGTAAGGGGGATGAGCAGTTCTTC.

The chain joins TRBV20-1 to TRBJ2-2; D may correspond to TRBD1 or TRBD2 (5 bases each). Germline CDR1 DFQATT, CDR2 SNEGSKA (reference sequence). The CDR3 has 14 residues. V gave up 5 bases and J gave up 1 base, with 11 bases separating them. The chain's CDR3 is CSAARGGNTGELFF. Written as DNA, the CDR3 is TGCAGTGCTGCTCGTGGGGGGAACACCGGGGAGCTGTTTTTT.

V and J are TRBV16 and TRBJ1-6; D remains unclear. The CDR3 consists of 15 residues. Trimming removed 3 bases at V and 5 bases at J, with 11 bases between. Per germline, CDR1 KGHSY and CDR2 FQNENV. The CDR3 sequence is CASSQVASDNSPLHF. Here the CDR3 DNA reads TGTGCCAGCAGCCAGGTTGCTTCAGATAATTCACCCCTCCACTTT.

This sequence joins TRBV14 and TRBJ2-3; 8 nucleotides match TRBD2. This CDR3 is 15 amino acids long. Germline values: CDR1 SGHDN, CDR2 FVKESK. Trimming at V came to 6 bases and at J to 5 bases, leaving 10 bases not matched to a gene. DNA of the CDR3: TGTGCCAGCAGGCCCAGCGGGAGCGCGATAGATACGCAGTATTTT. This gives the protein CASRPSGSAIDTQYF.

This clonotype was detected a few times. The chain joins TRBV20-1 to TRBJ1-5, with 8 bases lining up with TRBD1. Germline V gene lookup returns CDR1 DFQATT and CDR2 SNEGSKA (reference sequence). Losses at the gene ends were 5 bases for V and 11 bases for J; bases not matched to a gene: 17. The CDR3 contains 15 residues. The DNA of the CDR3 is TGCAGTGCTCCGGGTTCCAGGGGGCACTACCGGGCCCAGCATTTT. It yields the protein CSAPGSRGHYRAQHF.

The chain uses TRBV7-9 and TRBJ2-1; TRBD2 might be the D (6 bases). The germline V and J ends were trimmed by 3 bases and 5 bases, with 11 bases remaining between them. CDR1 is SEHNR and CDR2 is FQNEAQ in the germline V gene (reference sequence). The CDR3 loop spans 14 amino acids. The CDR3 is CASSLRLGHNEQFF. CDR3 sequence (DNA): TGTGCCAGCAGCTTGCGACTAGGGCACAATGAGCAGTTCTTC.

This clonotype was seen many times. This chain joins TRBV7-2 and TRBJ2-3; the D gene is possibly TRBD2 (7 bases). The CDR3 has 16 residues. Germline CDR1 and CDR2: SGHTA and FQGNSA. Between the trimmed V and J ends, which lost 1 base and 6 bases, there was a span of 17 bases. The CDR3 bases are TGTGCCAGCAGCTTAGTGGATGGGGGGGCAGGGGATACGCAGTATTTT. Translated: CASSLVDGGAGDTQYF. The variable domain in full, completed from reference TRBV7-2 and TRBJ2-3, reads GAGVSQSPSNKVTEKGKDVELRCDPISGHTALYWYRQSLGQGLEFLIYFQGNSAPDKSGLPSDRFSAERTGGSVSTLTIQRTQQEDSAVYLCASSLVDGGAGDTQYFGPGTRLTVL.

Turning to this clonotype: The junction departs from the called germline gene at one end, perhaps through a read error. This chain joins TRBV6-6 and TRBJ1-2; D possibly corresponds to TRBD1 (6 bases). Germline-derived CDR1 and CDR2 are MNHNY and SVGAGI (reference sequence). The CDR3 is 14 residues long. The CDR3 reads CVSRQALTNYGYTF. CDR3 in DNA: TGTGTCAGCCGACAGGCCCTAACTAACTATGGCTACACCTTC.

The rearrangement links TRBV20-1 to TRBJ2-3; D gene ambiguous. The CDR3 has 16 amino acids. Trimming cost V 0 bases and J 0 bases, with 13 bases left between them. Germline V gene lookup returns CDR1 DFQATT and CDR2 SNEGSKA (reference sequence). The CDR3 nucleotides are TGCAGTGCTAGAGATCCCCTTAGGGCTAGCACAGATACGCAGTATTTT. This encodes CSARDPLRASTDTQYF.

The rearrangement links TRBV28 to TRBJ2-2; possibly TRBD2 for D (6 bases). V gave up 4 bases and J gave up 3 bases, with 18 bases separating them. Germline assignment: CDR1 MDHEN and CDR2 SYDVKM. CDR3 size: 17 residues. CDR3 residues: CASSSLGRGVDTGELFF. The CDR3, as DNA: TGTGCCAGCAGTTCGCTAGGGCGGGGAGTCGACACCGGGGAGCTGTTTTTT.

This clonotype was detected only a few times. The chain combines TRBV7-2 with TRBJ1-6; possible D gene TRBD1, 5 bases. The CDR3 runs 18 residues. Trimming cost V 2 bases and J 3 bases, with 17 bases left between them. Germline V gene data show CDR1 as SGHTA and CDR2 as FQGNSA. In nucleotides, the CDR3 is TGTGCCAGCAGCTTAAACAGTCCTAGTAGGGGCTATAATTCACCCCTCCACTTT. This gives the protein CASSLNSPSRGYNSPLHF.

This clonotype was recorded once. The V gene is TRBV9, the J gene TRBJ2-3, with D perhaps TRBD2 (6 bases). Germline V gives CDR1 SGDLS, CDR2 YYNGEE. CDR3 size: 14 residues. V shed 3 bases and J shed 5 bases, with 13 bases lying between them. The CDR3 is CASSAYGGQDTQYF. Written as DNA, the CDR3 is TGTGCCAGCAGCGCGTATGGAGGGCAAGATACGCAGTATTTT.

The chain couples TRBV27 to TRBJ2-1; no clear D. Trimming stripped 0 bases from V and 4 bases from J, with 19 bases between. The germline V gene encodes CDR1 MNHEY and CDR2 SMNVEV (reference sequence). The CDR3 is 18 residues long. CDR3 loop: CASSLSTASSTIYNEQFF. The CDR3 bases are TGTGCCAGCAGTTTATCGACGGCTTCCTCGACGATTTACAATGAGCAGTTCTTC.

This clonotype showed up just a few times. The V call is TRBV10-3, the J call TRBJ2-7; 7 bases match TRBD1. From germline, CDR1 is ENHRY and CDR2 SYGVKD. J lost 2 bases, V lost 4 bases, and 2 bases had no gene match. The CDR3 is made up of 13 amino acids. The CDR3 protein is CAISADRAYEQYF. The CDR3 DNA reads TGTGCCATCAGTGCAGACAGGGCCTACGAGCAGTACTTC.